What follows are 12 T cell receptor beta chains derived from one specimen sequenced in a study of T cells after yellow fever vaccination (dated by TCRdb to about 2019). The treatment or condition label here, explained by the study, means: live attenuated yellow fever vaccine strain. The method was 5' RACE. The data were produced on an Illumina HiSeq 2500. Through fastp at Q25 and MiXCR, TCRdb rebuilt clones from the public reads, retaining in-frame beta chains. For every CDR3 protein sequence, its rows merge into one entry that carries the most common genes and DNA. The sample table holds approximately 510,000 distinct CDR3 sequences, of which 21% were seen once. In total, the top ten clones hold about 15% of the sample. Source: PBMCs, taken around 3 weeks after the first yellow fever vaccination. These receptors originate from a man aged 18 to 29 who received the YFV17D yellow fever vaccine.

This clonotype has a handful of counts. This sequence joins TRBV27 and TRBJ2-1; TRBD2 might be the D (5 bases). Germline loops: CDR1 MNHEY, CDR2 SMNVEV (reference sequence). Trimming stripped 6 bases from V and 7 bases from J, with 10 bases between. The CDR3 runs to 12 residues. The CDR3 sequence is CASRISANEQFF. DNA for the CDR3: TGTGCCAGCAGGATTAGCGCGAATGAGCAGTTCTTC.

The chain employs TRBV25-1 and TRBJ1-2; D is ambiguous. V lost 1 base to trimming and J lost 1 base, with 7 bases between them. CDR3 length: 14 amino acids. Looked up from germline, CDR1 is MGHDK and CDR2 is SYGVNS. The CDR3 sequence: CASSEWGDNYGYTF. CDR3 DNA sequence: TGTGCCAGCAGTGAATGGGGAGATAACTATGGCTACACCTTC.

This clonotype was counted a few times. V gene TRBV11-2 combines with J gene TRBJ2-1; D unresolved. Trimming removed 2 bases from V and 7 bases from J, with 9 bases in between. Germline V gene lookup returns CDR1 SGHAT and CDR2 FQNNGV. The CDR3 loop spans 13 amino acids. CDR3 DNA sequence: TGTGCCAGCAGCTTAAGGCAAACTAATGAGCAGTTCTTC. Its protein product is CASSLRQTNEQFF.

This clonotype occurred a few times. CDR3 sequence (DNA): TGTGCCAGCAGGACTAGCGGGGCCGTCTACAATGAGCAGTTCTTC. It specifies CASRTSGAVYNEQFF. The rearrangement uses TRBV12-3 or TRBV12-4 and TRBJ2-1; 11 nucleotides agree with TRBD2. The CDR3 consists of 15 residues. With V trimmed by 6 bases and J by 3 bases, 4 bases remained unmatched.

J is TRBJ2-2 and V is TRBV12-3 or TRBV12-4; 7 nucleotides match TRBD1. This CDR3 comprises 16 residues. J lost 7 bases, V lost 6 bases, and 14 bases had no gene match. CDR3: CASRGYRGSYGGELFF. The CDR3 DNA follows: TGTGCCAGCAGGGGATACAGGGGTTCTTACGGCGGGGAGCTGTTTTTT.

The rearrangement uses TRBV12-3 or TRBV12-4 and TRBJ1-1, with 7 bases identical to TRBD1. V shed 6 bases, J shed 11 bases, and the junction held 6 bases outside the gene matches. The CDR3 sequence is 11 residues long. The DNA for the CDR3 is TGTGCCAGCAGCCTCGGGACAGCTGCTTTCTTT. Translating it yields CASSLGTAAFF.

V usage is TRBV6-1 and J usage is TRBJ1-2; D uncertain. This CDR3 contains 13 residues. V was trimmed by 6 bases and J by 5 bases, leaving 13 bases between them. Germline-derived CDR1 and CDR2 are MNHNS and SASEGT. The CDR3 DNA is TGTGCCAGCAGCCGATTTCCGCCGTATGGCTACACCTTC. It specifies CASSRFPPYGYTF.

The chain has TRBV5-1 and TRBJ2-7, with D possibly being TRBD1 (6 bases). CDR1 is SGHRS and CDR2 is YFSETQ in the germline V gene. The CDR3 sequence is 14 residues long. V lost 3 bases and J 2 bases, leaving 12 bases between the germline ends. CDR3 nucleotide sequence: TGCGCCAGCAGCTCCGGACAGTCGACCTACGAGCAGTACTTC. It translates to CASSSGQSTYEQYF.

The genes are TRBV6-5 and TRBJ2-7; D may be TRBD2 (5 bases). CDR3 length equals 15 residues. Germline CDR1 and CDR2: MNHEY and SVGAGI. The V gene lost 3 bases and the J gene lost 2 bases, with 14 bases spanning the gap. The CDR3 loop is CASSYGPNGAYEQYV. In DNA, the CDR3 is TGTGCCAGCAGTTATGGACCGAACGGGGCCTACGAGCAGTACGTC.

The V gene is TRBV7-7, the J gene TRBJ2-7; TRBD1 matches 9 bases. The CDR3 has 14 residues. From germline, CDR1 is SSHAT and CDR2 FNYEAQ (reference sequence). CDR3 DNA sequence: TGTGCTAGCAGCCCTACAGGGGGCCGAGACGAGCAGTACGTC. Protein product: CASSPTGGRDEQYV.

This chain joins TRBV12-3 or TRBV12-4 and TRBJ1-3; D is possibly TRBD1 (5 bases). Trimming removed 6 bases at V and 5 bases at J, with 14 bases between. The CDR3 runs 14 residues. DNA for the CDR3: TGTGCCAGCAGCATTTCAGGGATACGAAACACCATATATTTT. Amino acid sequence: CASSISGIRNTIYF.

This clonotype was observed once. The V gene is TRBV7-2, the J gene TRBJ2-7; no clear D gene. V lost 1 base, J lost 3 bases, and 7 bases lay in between. The CDR3 has 13 residues. CDR1 is SGHTA, CDR2 FQGNSA, per germline. CDR3 nucleotides: TGTGCCAGCAGCTTAGATAGACTCTACGAGCAGTACGTC. Residues: CASSLDRLYEQYV.